One sample yielded the 22 T cell receptor beta chains listed below, sequenced in a study of beta chain features in type 1 diabetes. Their cognate antigens are unknown. The investigators reverse transcribed all of the isolated RNA, so they sequenced expressed TCRB transcripts. TCRdb's table, derived via immunoSEQ multiplex PCR, lists solely in-frame clones and lacks some. The profile shows about 650,000 clones, roughly an eighth of them singletons. Study-level findings and limits: The study found moderately but significantly shorter TCRB CDR3s in all four CD4+ subsets of Type 1 diabetes patients.

The sequencing sample was made of naive CD4+ T cells from blood. These receptors came from a man between 25 and 39 years old with type 1 diabetes.

The table lists this clone with a few counts. The J gene is TRBJ2-7, the V gene TRBV5-1, with D tentatively TRBD1 or TRBD2 (5 bases each). The CDR3 covers 15 residues. The V and J ends lost 6 bases and 4 bases respectively, with 20 bases between them. Germline V CDR1 and CDR2: SGHRS, YFSETQ. For the CDR3, the DNA is TGCGCCAGCACCCCAGGGACCATAACCTCTTACGAGCAGTACTTC. Translation gives CASTPGTITSYEQYF.

In its sample, this clone was seen a few times. The chain links TRBV11-1 to TRBJ2-5, with a weak D call TRBD1 (6 bases). The V gene lost 7 bases and the J gene lost 5 bases, with 20 bases spanning the gap. The CDR3 spans 15 residues. Germline V gives CDR1 SGHAT, CDR2 FQDESV (reference sequence). CDR3 sequence: CASTPLQGSRETQYF. CDR3 nucleotide sequence: TGTGCCAGCACTCCTCTCCAGGGGAGCAGGGAGACCCAGTACTTC.

There are a few counts of this clone. At the DNA level, this CDR3 is encoded by other sequences in the same sample as well. The chain employs TRBV28 and TRBJ1-2; TRBD1 might be the D (6 bases). Deletions cut 5 bases from V and 4 bases from J, with 8 bases between. The CDR3 consists of 12 residues. Germline CDR1 and CDR2: MDHEN and SYDVKM. The CDR3 DNA follows: TGTGCCAGCAGTCCGGACAGCTATGGCTACACCTTC. This encodes CASSPDSYGYTF.

This clone was observed a few times. The DNA of the CDR3 is TGTGCCAGCCGCCTCGGGGTAGCGGGGGGAGATACGCAGTATTTT. This translates into CASRLGVAGGDTQYF. V usage is TRBV7-9 and J usage is TRBJ2-3; TRBD2 matches 10 bases. The CDR3 length is 15 residues. The V gene's germline CDR1 is SEHNR and CDR2 FQNEAQ (reference sequence). Trimming took 8 bases from V and 5 from J; bases not matched to a gene: 10.

The rearrangement links TRBV5-8 to TRBJ2-1, with 9 positions matching TRBD2. The CDR3 has 15 amino acids. With 0 bases clipped from V and 4 bases from J, the junction kept 2 bases outside the gene matches. Per the germline V gene, CDR1 is SGHTS and CDR2 is YDEGEE. The CDR3 DNA reads as TGTGCCAGCAGCTTGGGGAGCGGGGGGTACAATGAGCAGTTCTTC. Amino acid sequence: CASSLGSGGYNEQFF.

This clone was seen a handful of times. The rearrangement joins TRBV5-6 to TRBJ2-3; D uncertain. This CDR3 has 14 amino acids. The germline CDR1 and CDR2 sequences are SGHDT and YYEEEE. V lost 4 bases, J lost 4 bases, and 13 bases lay in between. The CDR3 is CASSNKKGPDTQYF. The CDR3 DNA reads TGTGCCAGCAGCAACAAAAAGGGTCCAGATACGCAGTATTTT. Full variable domain (outside the CDR3, taken from reference TRBV5-6 and TRBJ2-3): DAGVTQSPTHLIKTRGQQVTLRCSPKSGHDTVSWYQQALGQGPQFIFQYYEEEERQRGNFPDRFSGHQFPNYSSELNVNALLLGDSALYLCASSNKKGPDTQYFGPGTRLTVL.

In this sample, this clone turned up a few times. This specimen includes other DNA sequences encoding the same CDR3. This chain joins TRBV10-3 and TRBJ2-3; no clear D. The CDR3 length is 14 residues. The germline V gene has CDR1 ENHRY and CDR2 SYGVKD. The V end lost 3 bases, the J end lost 2 bases, and 9 bases lay between the germline ends. CDR3 amino acids: CAISDSTSTDTQYF. The CDR3 DNA is TGTGCCATCAGTGATTCGACGTCCACAGATACGCAGTATTTT.

A few counts support this clone. V and J are TRBV6-6 and TRBJ1-6; D is uncertain. Per germline, CDR1 MNHNY and CDR2 SVGAGI (reference sequence). Between the trimmed V and J ends, which lost 8 bases and 8 bases, there was a span of 13 bases. The CDR3 loop spans 13 amino acids. The DNA for the CDR3 is TGTGCCAGCTCCTCAAGGGAAGATTCACCCCTCCACTTT. This gives the protein CASSSREDSPLHF.

This clone appeared a few times. The chain has TRBV9 and TRBJ2-1; 7 nucleotides match TRBD1. V lost 0 bases, J lost 0 bases, and 6 bases stayed unmatched. The CDR3 runs 17 residues. Germline-derived CDR1 and CDR2 are SGDLS and YYNGEE. This chain's CDR3 is CASSVEVGDSSYNEQFF. The CDR3 nucleotides are TGTGCCAGCAGCGTAGAGGTGGGGGACAGCTCCTACAATGAGCAGTTCTTC.

This clone was recorded a few times. This chain connects TRBV13 to TRBJ2-5; D is tentatively TRBD1 or TRBD2 (5 bases each). This CDR3 comprises 19 residues. Looked up from germline, CDR1 is PRHDT and CDR2 is FYEKMQ (reference sequence). V was trimmed by 5 bases and J by 2 bases, leaving 27 bases between them. For the CDR3, the DNA is TGTGCCAGCAGCCTCAGGCCGGGACGCCAAGCAGATGGTCAAGAGACCCAGTACTTC. This encodes CASSLRPGRQADGQETQYF.

Only a few counts were recorded for this clone. This chain joins TRBV9 and TRBJ2-3, with D hard to call. The CDR3 has 14 amino acids. The V gene's germline CDR1 is SGDLS and CDR2 YYNGEE. V shed 0 bases and J shed 6 bases, with 11 bases lying between them. CDR3 DNA sequence: TGTGCCAGCAGCGTAGTCGAGCGCCCCGATACGCAGTATTTT. Translated, it gives CASSVVERPDTQYF.

The chain carries TRBV5-1 and TRBJ2-2; D is uncertain. CDR1 is SGHRS and CDR2 is YFSETQ in the germline V gene. V shed 3 bases and J shed 5 bases, with 14 bases lying between them. The CDR3 loop spans 15 amino acids. CDR3 sequence reads: CASSSPSGFTGELFF. In nucleotides, the CDR3 is TGCGCCAGCAGCTCCCCCTCGGGTTTTACCGGGGAGCTGTTTTTT.

The chain employs TRBV4-3 and TRBJ1-2; D is ambiguous. CDR1 and CDR2 (germline): LGHNA, YSLEER. V was pared by 0 bases and J by 4 bases, with 9 bases between. The CDR3 totals 14 residues. The CDR3 coding sequence is TGCGCCAGCAGCCAAGATCCGGGTCTCTATGGCTACACCTTC. Residues: CASSQDPGLYGYTF.

The table lists this clone with a few counts. V is TRBV7-9 and J is TRBJ2-3, with a weak D call TRBD2 (8 bases). The CDR3 loop spans 17 amino acids. The germline V gene has CDR1 SEHNR and CDR2 FQNEAQ (reference sequence). V lost 5 bases to trimming and J lost 3 bases, with 21 bases between them. The CDR3 loop is CASSPPSGGGGTDTQYF. As DNA, the CDR3 is TGTGCCAGCAGCCCGCCTTCGGGAGGGGGCGGGACAGATACGCAGTATTTT.

This clone was seen a few times. The chain recombines TRBV2 with TRBJ2-2, with 11 bases aligning to TRBD1. Germline V gene sequence: CDR1 SNHLY, CDR2 FYNNEI. The J segment lost 5 bases and the V segment lost 6 bases, leaving 5 bases of the junction unmatched. This CDR3 contains 15 residues. The CDR3 reads CASSPGTGGTGELFF. The CDR3 nucleotides are TGTGCCAGCAGCCCCGGGACAGGGGGAACCGGGGAGCTGTTTTTT. The full variable domain, rest sourced from reference TRBV2 and TRBJ2-2, is EPEVTQTPSHQVTQMGQEVILRCVPISNHLYFYWYRQILGQKVEFLVSFYNNEISEKSEIFDDQFSVERPDGSNFTLKIRSTKLEDSAMYFCASSPGTGGTGELFFGEGSRLTVL.

This clone was picked up many times. V is TRBV13 and J is TRBJ2-5; 15 nucleotides line up with TRBD2. The CDR3 length is 17 residues. CDR1 PRHDT and CDR2 FYEKMQ come from the germline V gene (reference sequence). V trimming: 5 bases; J trimming: 6 bases; junction bases outside the gene matches: 10. This CDR3 reads CASSLWTSGGAMKTQYF. The DNA of the CDR3 is TGTGCCAGCAGCCTCTGGACTAGCGGGGGGGCGATGAAGACCCAGTACTTC.

This clone was recorded a few times. The chain couples TRBV9 to TRBJ1-5, with 10 bases that match TRBD1. With 0 bases clipped from V and 6 bases from J, the junction kept 3 bases outside the gene matches. Germline V gene lookup returns CDR1 SGDLS and CDR2 YYNGEE. CDR3 length equals 15 residues. CDR3 bases: TGTGCCAGCAGCGTAGAGGGACAGGGGAGTCAGCCCCAGCATTTT. Protein sequence: CASSVEGQGSQPQHF.

Only a few counts were recorded for this clone. This chain joins TRBV4-3 and TRBJ1-4; no clear D. This CDR3 has 16 amino acids. Trimming took off 0 bases at V and 8 bases at J, with 16 bases between the two ends. CDR1 LGHNA and CDR2 YSLEER come from the germline V gene. CDR3 DNA sequence: TGCGCCAGCAGCCAAGATTTACTGCCTCGCCGAGAAAAACTGTTTTTT. It is translated as CASSQDLLPRREKLFF.

This chain joins TRBV29-1 and TRBJ1-3, with TRBD1 as a possible D gene (5 bases). Germline assignment: CDR1 SQVTM and CDR2 ANQGSEA. The CDR3 has 14 amino acids. V was pared by 4 bases and J by 8 bases, with 18 bases between. As DNA, the CDR3 is TGCAGCGTTGGATTGATTACCAGGGTGGACACCATATATTTT. It is translated as CSVGLITRVDTIYF.

This clone was observed a few times. The chain combines TRBV12-5 with TRBJ1-2; no clear D. V lost 6 bases and J 1 base, leaving 6 bases between the germline ends. The CDR3 is made up of 12 amino acids. CDR1 LGHNT and CDR2 FRNRAP come from the germline V gene. The CDR3 coding sequence is TGTGCTAGTGGGCTGTATAACTATGGCTACACCTTC. Protein product: CASGLYNYGYTF.

J is TRBJ1-6 and V is TRBV4-3; D is ambiguous. V was trimmed by 5 bases and J by 8 bases, leaving 19 bases between them. The length of the CDR3 is 16 residues. From germline, CDR1 is LGHNA and CDR2 YSLEER. The DNA of the CDR3 is TGCGCCAGCAGCTTAAGCCGGGGAATTACGCATTCACCCCTCCACTTT. It translates to CASSLSRGITHSPLHF.

This clone occurred a few times. The rearrangement uses TRBV28 and TRBJ2-7; 7 bases fit TRBD1. V lost 10 bases to trimming and J lost 2 bases; unmatched junction nucleotides: 5. Germline values: CDR1 MDHEN, CDR2 SYDVKM. The CDR3 runs 12 residues. CDR3 nucleotides: TGTGCCATTCAGGGGGAAACCTACGAGCAGTACTTC. It encodes CAIQGETYEQYF.